The 17 T cell receptor beta chains below come from one sample, sequenced in a study of cytomegalovirus exposure and HLA in healthy donors. PCR involved 60 Vbeta and 13 Jbeta primers. Profiling relied on immunoSEQ multiplex PCR, and the TCRdb table lists in-frame clones only, not all of them. The data hold approximately 150,000 clones, with about 71% observed a single time. The specimen was PBMCs. The receptors were sampled from a woman aged 40 to 49 in good health and CMV-seropositive.

The chain recombines TRBV7-9 with TRBJ2-1; perhaps TRBD2 as D (7 bases). Trimming removed 11 bases at V and 2 bases at J, with 19 bases between. The length of the CDR3 is 15 residues. CDR1 is SEHNR and CDR2 is FQNEAQ in the germline V gene (reference sequence). CDR3 residues: CAHRKSGGAYNEQFF. The CDR3 DNA is TGTGCCCACCGAAAATCGGGGGGCGCCTACAATGAGCAGTTCTTC.

The V and J genes are TRBV28 and TRBJ2-1, with 7 bases that match TRBD1. The junction had 8 bases not matched to a gene; V was cut back by 6 bases and J by 6 bases. This CDR3 contains 14 residues. Germline CDR1 and CDR2: MDHEN and SYDVKM. The CDR3 DNA reads TGTGCCAGCAGCCCCGGGACAGTACCCAATGAGCAGTTCTTC. The encoded protein is CASSPGTVPNEQFF.

The chain uses TRBV28 and TRBJ1-1, with a possible D match to TRBD1 (5 bases). Germline lookup yields CDR1 MDHEN and CDR2 SYDVKM. This CDR3 is built from 14 residues. Trimming pared 1 base from V and 4 bases from J, leaving 10 bases between. The CDR3 sequence: CASSLSTGGTEAFF. CDR3 DNA sequence: TGTGCCAGCAGTTTATCGACGGGGGGCACTGAAGCTTTCTTT.

This chain uses TRBV27 with TRBJ2-1, with D possibly matching TRBD1 (5 bases). Germline CDR1 MNHEY, CDR2 SMNVEV (reference sequence). V lost 3 bases and J 1 base, leaving 10 bases between the germline ends. This CDR3 region has 15 residues. The CDR3, as DNA: TGTGCCAGCAGTTTGTATCAGGGATCCTACAATGAGCAGTTCTTC. It specifies CASSLYQGSYNEQFF.

The chain links TRBV18 to TRBJ2-1, with TRBD1 identical over 10 bases. This CDR3 region has 15 residues. The germline V gene has CDR1 KGHSH and CDR2 LQKENI. V was clipped by 6 bases and J by 4 bases; unmatched bases: 6. In nucleotides, the CDR3 is TGTGCCAGCTCGCCTGGGACAGGGGAGTACAATGAGCAGTTCTTC. Translated, it gives CASSPGTGEYNEQFF.

The chain combines TRBV7-2 with TRBJ1-3; D is uncertain. Trimming removed 8 bases at V and 5 bases at J, with 7 bases between. Looked up from germline, CDR1 is SGHTA and CDR2 is FQGNSA. This CDR3 has 11 residues. CDR3 bases: TGTGCCAGCCAGTTACGAAACACCATATATTTT. Its protein is CASQLRNTIYF. Based on the CDR3 plus reference TRBV7-2 and TRBJ1-3, the full variable domain is GAGVSQSPSNKVTEKGKDVELRCDPISGHTALYWYRQSLGQGLEFLIYFQGNSAPDKSGLPSDRFSAERTGGSVSTLTIQRTQQEDSAVYLCASQLRNTIYFGEGSWLTVV.

This sequence joins TRBV5-1 and TRBJ1-1; D perhaps matches TRBD1 (5 bases). The CDR3 covers 16 residues. CDR1 SGHRS and CDR2 YFSETQ come from the germline V gene. Trimming removed 4 bases at V and 0 bases at J, with 16 bases between. CDR3 amino acids: CASSPLATAMNTEAFF. CDR3 sequence (DNA): TGCGCCAGCAGCCCTCTAGCGACAGCTATGAACACTGAAGCTTTCTTT.

The J gene is TRBJ1-6, the V gene TRBV7-8; the D gene is possibly TRBD1 (5 bases). Trimming removed 3 bases at V and 7 bases at J, with 10 bases between. The V gene's germline CDR1 is SGHVS and CDR2 FQNEAQ. The CDR3 covers 14 residues. The CDR3 sequence is CASSLGQENSPLHF. The CDR3 DNA follows: TGTGCCAGCAGCTTGGGGCAGGAGAATTCACCCCTCCACTTT.

The genes are TRBV7-2 and TRBJ2-5; 9 bases map to TRBD2. CDR1 and CDR2 (germline): SGHTA, FQGNSA. V gave up 4 bases and J gave up 5 bases; unmatched junction bases: 14. There are 17 residues in the CDR3. CDR3 DNA: TGTGCCAGCAGCTCCCTCGGGGCGGGAGGGCCGGGGGAGACCCAGTACTTC. Amino acids: CASSSLGAGGPGETQYF.

The rearrangement uses TRBV29-1 and TRBJ2-7; D perhaps matches TRBD2 (5 bases). Trimming pared 7 bases from V and 5 bases from J, leaving 15 bases between. The CDR3 contains 12 residues. Germline V CDR1 and CDR2: SQVTM, ANQGSEA. The CDR3 sequence is CSACTGIHEQYF. CDR3 bases: TGCAGCGCCTGTACGGGAATCCACGAGCAGTACTTC.

The V gene is TRBV5-5, the J gene TRBJ2-7; 10 bases map to TRBD2. Germline CDR1 and CDR2: SGHKS and YYEKEE (reference sequence). The length of the CDR3 is 17 residues. Unmatched junction bases numbered 11, after V lost 0 bases and J lost 5 bases. Written as DNA, the CDR3 is TGTGCCAGCAGCTTGGGCCCAGCGGGAGGGCCGGTCCACGAGCAGTACTTC. Its protein product is CASSLGPAGGPVHEQYF.

CDR3 in DNA: TGCGCCAGCAGCTTAAACACCCTGAACACTGAAGCTTTCTTT. Translating gives CASSLNTLNTEAFF. This chain connects TRBV5-1 to TRBJ1-1; D gene ambiguous. The V end lost 2 bases, the J end lost 0 bases, and 8 bases lay between the germline ends. There are 14 residues in the CDR3. The germline V gene encodes CDR1 SGHRS and CDR2 YFSETQ.

This sequence joins TRBV4-3 and TRBJ2-3, with a possible D match to TRBD1 (5 bases). V was pared by 0 bases and J by 2 bases, with 12 bases between. The CDR3 runs 16 residues. From germline, CDR1 is LGHNA and CDR2 YSLEER. CDR3 sequence (DNA): TGCGCCAGCAGCCAAGATGGTCAGGGCTACACAGATACGCAGTATTTT. Its translation: CASSQDGQGYTDTQYF.

As concerns this clone: Other DNA sequences from this sample encode an identical CDR3 as well. The chain combines TRBV28 with TRBJ2-7; 15 positions agree with TRBD2. Germline V gives CDR1 MDHEN, CDR2 SYDVKM. After removal of 3 bases from V and 0 bases from J, the junction contained 9 bases not matched to a gene. CDR3 length equals 19 residues. The CDR3 region is CASSFGGLAGGPYSYEQYF. CDR3 nucleotides: TGTGCCAGCAGTTTCGGAGGACTAGCGGGAGGGCCATACTCCTACGAGCAGTACTTC.

V and J are TRBV28 and TRBJ1-4; a possible D gene is TRBD1 (6 bases). Trimming cost V 7 bases and J 8 bases, with 11 bases left between them. This CDR3 is built from 12 residues. Germline V gene lookup returns CDR1 MDHEN and CDR2 SYDVKM. CDR3 loop: CASTGVVEKLFF. The CDR3 bases are TGTGCCAGCACAGGGGTAGTGGAAAAACTGTTTTTT.

The chain has TRBV27 and TRBJ2-1, with 9 bases identical to TRBD1. Looked up from germline, CDR1 is MNHEY and CDR2 is SMNVEV (reference sequence). The trim removed 4 bases at V and 5 bases at J, leaving 9 bases unmatched. The CDR3 consists of 16 residues. This CDR3 is CASSSPRDRANNEQFF. For the CDR3, the DNA is TGTGCCAGCAGTTCGCCCCGGGACAGGGCAAACAATGAGCAGTTCTTC.

The CDR3 is CASSQDWGDYNEQFF. The CDR3 region has the DNA TGTGCCAGCAGCCAAGATTGGGGGGACTACAATGAGCAGTTCTTC. This rearrangement joins TRBV4-2 to TRBJ2-1, with TRBD2 as a possible D gene (6 bases). Trimming removed 0 bases at V and 3 bases at J, with 9 bases between. CDR1 is LGHNA and CDR2 is YNFKEQ in the germline V gene. The CDR3 contains 15 residues.